The sequence of this TCR beta chain was determined in a study of response to subunit inactivated influenza vaccine. Study-wide points: Authors proposed each seasonal influenza vaccination draws in few new T cells.

To note about this clonotype: Its cognate antigen is unknown.

One entry per CDR3 protein, called by TCRdb with MiXCR from the RT-PCR reads. The sample gives about 520,000 distinct CDR3 sequences, 25% of which show up once; about 1.9% is in the top ten. V was cut by 1 base and J by 6 bases, with 14 bases left in between. This CDR3 region has 14 residues. Germline CDR1 and CDR2: DFQATT and SNEGSKA (reference sequence). V is TRBV20-1 and J is TRBJ2-3; D is possibly TRBD1 (6 bases). Sequencing was performed on CD4+ T cells sorted from PBMCs, taken about 5 days after vaccination. This receptor was identified in a man aged 50 to 60 who received an inactivated influenza vaccine. For the CDR3, the DNA is TGCAGTGCTAGAGCCTTGATGGGGGCGGATACGCAGTATTTT. Its protein product is CSARALMGADTQYF.